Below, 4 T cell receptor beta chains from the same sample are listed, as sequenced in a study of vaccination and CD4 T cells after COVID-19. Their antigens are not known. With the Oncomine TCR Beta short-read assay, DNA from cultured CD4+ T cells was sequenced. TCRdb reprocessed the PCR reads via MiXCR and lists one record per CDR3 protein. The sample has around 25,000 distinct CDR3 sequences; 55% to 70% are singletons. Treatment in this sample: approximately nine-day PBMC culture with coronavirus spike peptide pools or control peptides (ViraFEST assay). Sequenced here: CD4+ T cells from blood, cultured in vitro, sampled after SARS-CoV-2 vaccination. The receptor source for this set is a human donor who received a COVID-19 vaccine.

This CDR3 is CATSTPMNTEAFF. The CDR3 bases are TGTGCCACCAGTACCCCCATGAACACTGAAGCTTTCTTT. This chain connects TRBV24-1 to TRBJ1-1; no clear D gene. Germline-derived CDR1 and CDR2 are KGHDR and SFDVKD. Trimming removed 6 bases at V and 0 bases at J, with 7 bases between. CDR3 size: 13 residues.

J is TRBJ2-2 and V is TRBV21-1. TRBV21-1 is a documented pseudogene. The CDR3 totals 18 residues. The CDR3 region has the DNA TGTGCCAGCAGCAAAGCGCTAAGATCCGGCATAGGAACCGGGGAGCTGTTTTTT. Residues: CASSKALRSGIGTGELFF.

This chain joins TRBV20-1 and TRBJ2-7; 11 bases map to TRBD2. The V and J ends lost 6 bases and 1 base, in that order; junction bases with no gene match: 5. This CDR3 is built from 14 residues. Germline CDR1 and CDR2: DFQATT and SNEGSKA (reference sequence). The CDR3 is CSALTSGKSYEQYF. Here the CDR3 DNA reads TGCAGTGCACTGACTAGCGGGAAATCCTACGAGCAGTACTTC.

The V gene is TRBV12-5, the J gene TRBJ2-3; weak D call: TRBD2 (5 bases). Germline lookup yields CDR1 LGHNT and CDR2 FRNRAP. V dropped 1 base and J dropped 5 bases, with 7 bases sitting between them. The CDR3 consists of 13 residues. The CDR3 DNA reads TGTGCTAGTGGTTTGGACAGCGGAGATACGCAGTATTTT. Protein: CASGLDSGDTQYF. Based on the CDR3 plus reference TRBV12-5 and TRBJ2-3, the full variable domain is DARVTQTPRHKVTEMGQEVTMRCQPILGHNTVFWYRQTMMQGLELLAYFRNRAPLDDSGMPKDRFSAEMPDATLATLKIQPSEPRDSAVYFCASGLDSGDTQYFGPGTRLTVL.